The next 29 T cell receptor beta chains were all read from a single sample in a study of T cells after yellow fever vaccination. Each CDR3 protein is one row after TCRdb ran MiXCR on the 5' RACE reads. The repertoire holds approximately 330,000 distinct CDR3 sequences, with approximately 12% as singletons. Sequenced material: CD4+ T cells sorted from PBMCs, taken 15 days after the yellow fever booster vaccination. These receptors were taken from a man aged 18 to 29 who received the YFV17D yellow fever vaccine.

This clonotype has just a few counts. V and J are TRBV7-2 and TRBJ1-5; D gene ambiguous. The CDR3 spans 13 residues. Germline CDR1 and CDR2: SGHTA and FQGNSA. Trimming removed 4 bases from V and 7 bases from J, with 11 bases in between. CDR3 sequence reads: CASSSVQRQPQHF. CDR3 in DNA: TGTGCCAGCAGCTCCGTACAGAGACAGCCCCAGCATTTT.

The rearrangement joins TRBV4-2 to TRBJ1-5, with a weak D call TRBD1 (5 bases). Trimming took off 3 bases at V and 5 bases at J, with 17 bases between the two ends. From germline, CDR1 is LGHNA and CDR2 YNFKEQ. This CDR3 contains 16 residues. CDR3 nucleotide sequence: TGTGCCAGCAGCCAGCAACCCAGGGCGGGGGATCAGCCCCAGCATTTT. Its protein product is CASSQQPRAGDQPQHF.

The chain recombines TRBV5-1 with TRBJ1-1; 8 bases align to TRBD1. With V trimmed by 3 bases and J by 2 bases, 6 bases remained unmatched. Germline CDR1 reads SGHRS; CDR2 reads YFSETQ. This CDR3 region has 15 residues. DNA for the CDR3: TGCGCCAGCAGCTCCATCGGACAGGGCAACACTGAAGCTTTCTTT. It encodes CASSSIGQGNTEAFF.

Only a few counts were recorded for this clonotype. The rearrangement joins TRBV7-2 to TRBJ2-7; TRBD1 might be the D (5 bases). Trimming shortened V by 1 base and J by 4 bases, and 11 bases separated the two germline ends. CDR1 is SGHTA, CDR2 FQGNSA, per germline. This CDR3 is 14 amino acids long. The CDR3 loop is CASSLGQGRYEQYV. As DNA, the CDR3 is TGTGCCAGCAGCTTAGGCCAGGGCCGTTACGAGCAGTACGTC.

This rearrangement joins TRBV12-3 or TRBV12-4 to TRBJ1-2, with D possibly matching TRBD1 (6 bases). The CDR3 runs 15 residues. The germline V and J ends were trimmed by 6 bases and 3 bases, with 17 bases remaining between them. CDR3 sequence (DNA): TGTGCCAGCAGCCGTCCACTCAGGGGCCACTATGGCTACACCTTC. As protein: CASSRPLRGHYGYTF.

This clonotype was seen only a few times. This chain links TRBV6-2 or TRBV6-3 with TRBJ2-1; D remains ambiguous. Trimming took 8 bases from V and 0 from J, leaving 8 bases between them. Germline lookup yields CDR1 MNHEY and CDR2 SVGEGT. The CDR3 contains 13 residues. The CDR3 here is CASRPSSYNEQFF. CDR3 nucleotide sequence: TGTGCCAGCCGCCCCAGCTCCTACAATGAGCAGTTCTTC.

In its sample, this clonotype was seen a few times. This chain links TRBV3-1 with TRBJ1-5; maybe TRBD1 (6 bases). V was shortened by 6 bases and J by 4 bases, with 19 bases between the two germline ends. CDR3 length: 16 residues. Germline CDR1 reads LGHDT; CDR2 reads YNNKEL (reference sequence). CDR3 in amino acids: CASSYSGGSPNQPQHF. The CDR3 DNA reads as TGTGCCAGCAGTTATTCTGGGGGCAGTCCTAATCAGCCCCAGCATTTT.

This clonotype was observed a few times. The chain couples TRBV7-8 to TRBJ2-3; perhaps TRBD1 as D (5 bases). CDR3 size: 16 residues. Germline-derived CDR1 and CDR2 are SGHVS and FQNEAQ. V lost 6 bases and J lost 6, with 22 bases in between. This CDR3 is CASSPRDGAVGDTQYF. CDR3 sequence (DNA): TGTGCCAGCAGTCCGCGTGATGGGGCCGTAGGGGATACGCAGTATTTT.

This clonotype was seen repeatedly, ten times or more. This chain links TRBV7-9 with TRBJ2-3; D is uncertain. Germline V gene sequence: CDR1 SEHNR, CDR2 FQNEAQ (reference sequence). The CDR3 covers 13 residues. V was pared by 3 bases and J by 2 bases, with 6 bases between. CDR3: CASSLGYTDTQYF. The CDR3 DNA reads TGTGCCAGCAGCTTGGGCTACACAGATACGCAGTATTTT. The complete variable domain, with remaining parts taken from reference TRBV7-9 and TRBJ2-3, reads DTGVSQNPRHKITKRGQNVTFRCDPISEHNRLYWYRQTLGQGPEFLTYFQNEAQLEKSRLLSDRFSAERPKGSFSTLEIQRTEQGDSAMYLCASSLGYTDTQYFGPGTRLTVL.

The chain carries TRBV6-6 and TRBJ1-4; TRBD1 might be the D (5 bases). Germline loops: CDR1 MNHNY, CDR2 SVGAGI (reference sequence). Trimming removed 7 bases from V and 0 bases from J, with 15 bases in between. This CDR3 has 16 amino acids. In DNA, the CDR3 is TGTGCCAGCACCGGGGGACCGGGCGCAACTAATGAAAAACTGTTTTTT. Translation: CASTGGPGATNEKLFF.

The sample holds a few counts of this clonotype. This CDR3 is CASSPRRGTNGADTQYF. Here the CDR3 DNA reads TGTGCCAGCAGCCCCCGCAGGGGGACAAACGGGGCAGATACGCAGTATTTT. The chain recombines TRBV7-9 with TRBJ2-3, with 7 bases aligning to TRBD1. Germline V gives CDR1 SEHNR, CDR2 FQNEAQ (reference sequence). This CDR3 is built from 17 residues. V gave up 5 bases and J gave up 4 bases; unmatched junction bases: 15. Drawing the rest from reference TRBV7-9 and TRBJ2-3, the complete variable domain is DTGVSQNPRHKITKRGQNVTFRCDPISEHNRLYWYRQTLGQGPEFLTYFQNEAQLEKSRLLSDRFSAERPKGSFSTLEIQRTEQGDSAMYLCASSPRRGTNGADTQYFGPGTRLTVL.

This clonotype has more than one count but fewer than ten. The CDR3 sequence is CASSHWGEEAFF. As DNA, the CDR3 is TGTGCCAGCAGCCATTGGGGAGAGGAAGCTTTCTTT. The rearrangement links TRBV4-2 to TRBJ1-1, with D unclear. Germline V gene sequence: CDR1 LGHNA, CDR2 YNFKEQ. V lost 3 bases and J 8 bases, leaving 10 bases between the germline ends. CDR3 length equals 12 residues.

This clonotype was found a few times. The chain uses TRBV5-6 and TRBJ1-1; 7 bases match TRBD1. The V and J ends lost 2 bases and 5 bases, in that order; junction bases with no gene match: 3. This CDR3 is built from 13 residues. The V gene's germline CDR1 is SGHDT and CDR2 YYEEEE. CDR3 in DNA: TGTGCCAGCAGCTTCAGGGGGACGACTGAAGCTTTCTTT. Translation: CASSFRGTTEAFF.

This clonotype was seen a handful of times. This chain links TRBV20-1 with TRBJ2-6; D tentatively reads TRBD1 or TRBD2 (6 bases each). Trimming took 6 bases from V and 0 from J, leaving 15 bases between them. The CDR3 length is 16 residues. Germline CDR1 DFQATT, CDR2 SNEGSKA (reference sequence). This CDR3 is CSARRGASSGANVLTF. The CDR3 DNA follows: TGCAGTGCCCGGAGGGGGGCCAGCTCTGGGGCCAACGTCCTGACTTTC.

The chain recombines TRBV3-1 with TRBJ2-5, with a tentative D call TRBD2 (7 bases). The CDR3 extends over 15 amino acids. Trimming stripped 4 bases from V and 5 bases from J, with 17 bases between. Germline V gene sequence: CDR1 LGHDT, CDR2 YNNKEL (reference sequence). The CDR3 bases are TGTGCCAGCAGCCCTTTCGCGCGGGGGCGGGAGACCCAGTACTTC. It yields the protein CASSPFARGRETQYF.

The gene calls are TRBV2 and TRBJ1-6; 9 bases are shared with TRBD1. The CDR3 is 14 residues long. Germline CDR1 is SNHLY and CDR2 is FYNNEI. V shed 6 bases, J shed 6 bases, and the junction held 3 bases outside the gene matches. The chain's CDR3 is CASRGQGGNSPLHF. The DNA for the CDR3 is TGTGCCAGCAGGGGACAGGGCGGTAATTCACCCCTCCACTTT.

The V and J genes are TRBV5-1 and TRBJ1-1, with no clear D. Germline values: CDR1 SGHRS, CDR2 YFSETQ. The germline V and J ends were trimmed by 4 bases and 0 bases, with 10 bases remaining between them. This CDR3 is 14 amino acids long. CDR3 protein: CASSVYNLNTEAFF. The CDR3 DNA is TGCGCCAGCAGCGTGTACAACCTGAACACTGAAGCTTTCTTT.

This clonotype was counted between two and nine times. V is TRBV11-3 and J is TRBJ2-7, with D uncertain. V gave up 0 bases and J gave up 6 bases, with 9 bases separating them. The germline CDR1 and CDR2 sequences are SGHNT and YENEEA. The CDR3 spans 13 residues. CDR3 loop: CASSLEKETEQYV. CDR3 nucleotides: TGTGCCAGCAGCTTAGAAAAGGAAACCGAGCAGTACGTC.

The chain is built from TRBV12-3 or TRBV12-4 and TRBJ2-3; D perhaps matches TRBD2 (6 bases). V was trimmed by 4 bases and J by 0 bases, leaving 20 bases between them. CDR3 length: 18 residues. The CDR3 coding sequence is TGTGCCAGCAGTTCTCTTAGCCGGGGGAGACCTAGCACAGATACGCAGTATTTT. The encoded protein is CASSSLSRGRPSTDTQYF.

The CDR3 region is CASSPADIPYGYTF. The CDR3 nucleotides are TGCGCCTCTTCTCCGGCGGACATTCCCTATGGCTACACCTTC. This chain links TRBV5-1 with TRBJ1-2, with D perhaps matching TRBD1 (5 bases). The germline V gene has CDR1 SGHRS and CDR2 YFSETQ. The V end was cut by 10 bases, the J end by 4 bases, with 20 bases between. The CDR3 loop spans 14 amino acids.

In its sample, this clonotype was seen a few times. J is TRBJ2-2 and V is TRBV12-5; D is unclear. The V end was cut by 4 bases, the J end by 6 bases, with 18 bases between. Germline V gene sequence: CDR1 LGHNT, CDR2 FRNRAP. The CDR3 is made up of 16 amino acids. CDR3 amino acids: CASGSGAVFDSGELFF. The CDR3 nucleotides are TGTGCTAGTGGTTCGGGTGCGGTGTTTGACTCCGGGGAGCTGTTTTTT.

The chain has TRBV12-3 or TRBV12-4 and TRBJ2-5; 8 bases agree with TRBD2. The CDR3 spans 15 residues. J gave up 3 bases and V 8 bases, and 11 bases lay outside the gene matches. DNA for the CDR3: TGTGCCAGCTCCCGTTTACCGGGGGGGGAAGAGACCCAGTACTTC. Encoded protein: CASSRLPGGEETQYF.

A few counts support this clonotype. This chain links TRBV7-8 with TRBJ2-1; no firm D call. The CDR3 loop spans 15 amino acids. Trimming removed 0 bases at V and 0 bases at J, with 6 bases between. Germline values: CDR1 SGHVS, CDR2 FQNEAQ. The CDR3 DNA follows: TGTGCCAGCAGCTTAGCACAGAACTCCTACAATGAGCAGTTCTTC. Translated: CASSLAQNSYNEQFF.

This chain links TRBV5-4 with TRBJ1-1; TRBD1 aligns across 7 bases. V shed 4 bases, J shed 3 bases, and the junction held 9 bases outside the gene matches. CDR1 is SGHNT and CDR2 is YYREEE in the germline V gene (reference sequence). The CDR3 runs to 15 residues. DNA for the CDR3: TGTGCCAGCAGCACAGGGGCCGCGGCCTACACTGAAGCTTTCTTT. Translating gives CASSTGAAAYTEAFF.

This clonotype was seen more than once but under ten times. This chain connects TRBV2 to TRBJ2-2; D perhaps matches TRBD2 (5 bases). Trimming left V 2 bases short and J 0 bases short, with 10 bases between. CDR1 is SNHLY, CDR2 FYNNEI, per germline. CDR3 length equals 16 residues. CDR3 coding DNA: TGTGCCAGCAGTGAAAGAGGAGCGGCGAACACCGGGGAGCTGTTTTTT. Protein product: CASSERGAANTGELFF.

This clonotype was counted at least ten times. This chain connects TRBV7-9 to TRBJ2-4, with TRBD1 matching 7 bases. From germline, CDR1 is SEHNR and CDR2 FQNEAQ (reference sequence). Trimming took 6 bases from V and 1 from J; bases not matched to a gene: 9. This CDR3 is built from 16 residues. Here the CDR3 DNA reads TGTGCCAGCAGTCTAACAGGGGTATACGCCAAAAACATTCAGTACTTC. This gives the protein CASSLTGVYAKNIQYF.

The chain carries TRBV5-6 and TRBJ1-1; D is unresolved. Germline lookup yields CDR1 SGHDT and CDR2 YYEEEE. The CDR3 is 13 residues long. V lost 4 bases, J lost 3 bases, and 10 bases lay in between. The CDR3 reads CASSRTTDTEAFF. CDR3 bases: TGTGCCAGCAGCAGGACGACGGACACTGAAGCTTTCTTT. Full variable domain (remainder filled in from reference TRBV5-6 and TRBJ1-1): DAGVTQSPTHLIKTRGQQVTLRCSPKSGHDTVSWYQQALGQGPQFIFQYYEEEERQRGNFPDRFSGHQFPNYSSELNVNALLLGDSALYLCASSRTTDTEAFFGQGTRLTVV.

This clonotype has just a few counts. The chain carries TRBV3-1 and TRBJ2-5; D is possibly TRBD1 (6 bases). This CDR3 comprises 17 residues. CDR1 and CDR2 from the germline V gene are LGHDT and YNNKEL (reference sequence). V was cut by 5 bases and J by 0 bases, with 19 bases left in between. CDR3 region: CASSAPVHRVHQETQYF. CDR3 nucleotide sequence: TGTGCCAGCAGCGCGCCCGTCCACAGGGTCCACCAAGAGACCCAGTACTTC.

This clonotype showed up many times. Here the CDR3 reads CASSLNGDWTEAFF. CDR3 sequence (DNA): TGCGCCAGCAGCTTAAACGGGGATTGGACTGAAGCTTTCTTT. This chain links TRBV5-1 with TRBJ1-1; D call uncertain. Trimming removed 2 bases at V and 5 bases at J, with 13 bases between. The CDR3 totals 14 residues. In germline, CDR1 is SGHRS, CDR2 YFSETQ. Complete variable domain (other parts from reference TRBV5-1 and TRBJ1-1): KAGVTQTPRYLIKTRGQQVTLSCSPISGHRSVSWYQQTPGQGLQFLFEYFSETQRNKGNFPGRFSGRQFSNSRSEMNVSTLELGDSALYLCASSLNGDWTEAFFGQGTRLTVV.